What follows are 16 T cell receptor beta chains derived from one specimen sequenced in a study of T cell responses to AZD1222 COVID-19 vaccine. TCRdb keeps only in-frame clones here, not all; method: immunoSEQ multiplex PCR. The sample lists about 120,000 clones; about 86% were seen once. Sample: peripheral blood, taken 28 days after the second AZD1222 dose. The receptors were gathered from an adult who received the AZD1222 COVID-19 vaccine.

J is TRBJ1-1 and V is TRBV29-1; D unclear. Germline V gene data show CDR1 as SQVTM and CDR2 as ANQGSEA. The CDR3 extends over 11 amino acids. V lost 7 bases and J lost 0, with 6 bases in between. CDR3 in DNA: TGCAGCGGATCACTGAACACTGAAGCTTTCTTT. Protein product: CSGSLNTEAFF.

This clone was counted a few times. V usage is TRBV4-1 and J usage is TRBJ2-3, with D hard to call. The germline CDR1 and CDR2 sequences are MGHRA and YSYEKL. The CDR3 spans 17 residues. Trimming removed 4 bases from V and 2 bases from J, with 19 bases in between. For the CDR3, the DNA is TGCGCCAGCAGCCCTGGCCCCATTAGACCGAACACAGATACGCAGTATTTT. Protein: CASSPGPIRPNTDTQYF.

The chain joins TRBV6-2 or TRBV6-3 to TRBJ2-5, with D perhaps being TRBD1 or TRBD2 (5 bases each). The CDR3 extends over 14 amino acids. In germline, CDR1 is MNHEY, CDR2 SVGEGT. Trimming took 6 bases from V and 5 from J, leaving 16 bases between them. DNA for the CDR3: TGTGCCAGCAGCCCCCTGGGGGTTGGGGAGACCCAGTACTTC. It yields the protein CASSPLGVGETQYF.

A single count supports this clone. The V gene is TRBV28, the J gene TRBJ1-4; 7 bases are a match to TRBD1. Germline CDR1 and CDR2: MDHEN and SYDVKM. This CDR3 comprises 13 residues. Unmatched junction bases numbered 5, after V lost 7 bases and J lost 6 bases. The DNA of the CDR3 is TGTGCCAGCACCCTAGGACAGGATGAAAAACTGTTTTTT. Translation: CASTLGQDEKLFF.

The V and J genes are TRBV18 and TRBJ2-7, with D perhaps matching TRBD1 or TRBD2 (5 bases each). Germline V gene sequence: CDR1 KGHSH, CDR2 LQKENI. The CDR3 loop spans 12 amino acids. V was pared by 4 bases and J by 7 bases, with 11 bases between. The CDR3 bases are TGTGCCAGCTCACTGGGGGAGAGGGAGCAGTACTTC. It specifies CASSLGEREQYF.

This clone was found a few times. The chain couples TRBV7-9 to TRBJ2-2, with D possibly matching TRBD1 (5 bases). Germline-derived CDR1 and CDR2 are SEHNR and FQNEAQ (reference sequence). Trimming removed 5 bases at V and 4 bases at J, with 14 bases between. This CDR3 spans 15 amino acids. CDR3: CASSGEPGFTGELFF. CDR3 in DNA: TGTGCCAGCAGCGGAGAGCCAGGGTTCACCGGGGAGCTGTTTTTT. Full variable domain (outside the CDR3, taken from reference TRBV7-9 and TRBJ2-2): DTGVSQNPRHKITKRGQNVTFRCDPISEHNRLYWYRQTLGQGPEFLTYFQNEAQLEKSRLLSDRFSAERPKGSFSTLEIQRTEQGDSAMYLCASSGEPGFTGELFFGEGSRLTVL.

This clone was recorded only once. The chain joins TRBV13 to TRBJ2-1; 10 positions agree with TRBD2. The CDR3 sequence is 16 residues long. V was pared by 5 bases and J by 0 bases, with 4 bases of the junction left unmatched. Germline V gene lookup returns CDR1 PRHDT and CDR2 FYEKMQ (reference sequence). CDR3 DNA sequence: TGTGCCAGCAGCGGACTAGCGGCGAGCTCCTACAATGAGCAGTTCTTC. Encoded protein: CASSGLAASSYNEQFF.

The chain has TRBV5-4 and TRBJ1-1; D is unclear. V was clipped by 4 bases and J by 5 bases, with 15 bases between them. There are 14 residues in the CDR3. In germline, CDR1 is SGHNT, CDR2 YYREEE (reference sequence). CDR3 residues: CASSPWILGTEAFF. DNA for the CDR3: TGTGCCAGCAGCCCCTGGATCCTGGGGACTGAAGCTTTCTTT.

The V call is TRBV5-1, the J call TRBJ2-1; 11 bases line up with TRBD2. The CDR3 contains 15 residues. Germline V lookup: CDR1 SGHRS, CDR2 YFSETQ. Unmatched junction bases numbered 7, after V lost 4 bases and J lost 7 bases. This CDR3 is CASSRTLAGVNEQFF. The CDR3 nucleotides are TGCGCCAGCAGCCGCACACTAGCGGGGGTGAATGAGCAGTTCTTC.

This chain uses TRBV6-2 or TRBV6-3 with TRBJ1-6, with TRBD1 matching 8 bases. Germline lookup yields CDR1 MNHEY and CDR2 SVGEGT. V gave up 5 bases and J gave up 9 bases; unmatched junction bases: 6. This CDR3 contains 14 residues. CDR3 region: CASSHPDRASPLHF. CDR3 nucleotide sequence: TGTGCCAGCAGTCACCCGGACAGGGCTTCACCCCTCCACTTT.

CDR3 residues: CASSYFTGVTGELFF. CDR3 sequence (DNA): TGTGCCAGCAGTTACTTTACAGGGGTCACCGGGGAGCTGTTTTTT. The chain employs TRBV6-5 and TRBJ2-2; 7 nucleotides align to TRBD1. The CDR3 consists of 15 residues. The V and J ends lost 1 base and 4 bases, in that order; junction bases with no gene match: 3. Germline assignment: CDR1 MNHEY and CDR2 SVGAGI.

The chain's CDR3 is CASSLEFGTRGNTIYF. The CDR3 DNA is TGTGCCAGCAGCTTAGAATTCGGGACGCGGGGAAACACCATATATTTT. V gene TRBV11-2 combines with J gene TRBJ1-3; TRBD1 is a possible D gene (5 bases). CDR1 SGHAT and CDR2 FQNNGV come from the germline V gene. This CDR3 is built from 16 residues. The ends were cut back, 0 bases at V and 4 bases at J, with 13 bases in the middle.

Here the CDR3 reads CASSLGPDRDLYNEQFF. The CDR3 DNA sequence: TGTGCCAGCAGCTTAGGCCCGGACAGGGACCTTTACAATGAGCAGTTCTTC. This chain links TRBV7-9 with TRBJ2-1; 8 bases agree with TRBD1. Germline assignment: CDR1 SEHNR and CDR2 FQNEAQ (reference sequence). V gave up 1 base and J gave up 4 bases; unmatched junction bases: 9. The CDR3 covers 17 residues.

J is TRBJ2-3 and V is TRBV27, with 9 positions matching TRBD2. V lost 9 bases and J lost 0; bases outside the gene matches: 10. The germline V gene has CDR1 MNHEY and CDR2 SMNVEV (reference sequence). The CDR3 sequence is 16 residues long. This CDR3 reads CASSREGHSSTDTQYF. The CDR3 bases are TGTGCCAGTTCGCGGGAGGGCCACTCTAGCACAGATACGCAGTATTTT.

This clone showed up just a few times. This chain connects TRBV10-1 to TRBJ2-3, with D unresolved. The CDR3 length is 16 residues. Germline CDR1 reads WNHNN; CDR2 reads SYGVQD (reference sequence). The V gene lost 3 bases and the J gene lost 0 bases, with 13 bases spanning the gap. CDR3 DNA sequence: TGCGCCAGCAGTGACTCGAAACAGTATAGCACAGATACGCAGTATTTT. The encoded protein is CASSDSKQYSTDTQYF.

The chain combines TRBV6-6 with TRBJ1-1; D gene unclear. Deletions cut 8 bases from V and 1 base from J, with 8 bases between. Germline CDR1 reads MNHNY; CDR2 reads SVGAGI (reference sequence). This CDR3 has 12 residues. The CDR3 loop reads CASAGPNTEAFF. CDR3 in DNA: TGTGCCAGCGCCGGACCGAACACTGAAGCTTTCTTT.